This T cell receptor (beta chain) was documented in a study of blood T cell repertoires in COVID-19. About the study: Some COVID-19 samples were acute and others convalescent; all came from the United States, Italy and Spain. In each case, the material was cDNA or gDNA derived from T cells, B-cell-depleted T cells, or PBMCs.

The authors' processing: Amplification with reference gene primers provided the estimates of nucleated cell counts. Assay: immunoSEQ multiplex PCR; the TCRdb copy retains only in-frame clones and omits some. V and J calls and clone size come straight from that table; D and trimming were deduced from the DNA. The top ten hold 8.3% of the sample, which has over 55,000 clones, over 70% seen once. This CDR3 has 13 residues. CDR1 is SGHRS and CDR2 is YFSETQ in the germline V gene. After removal of 3 bases from V and 3 bases from J, the junction contained 2 bases not matched to a gene. V and J are TRBV5-1 and TRBJ2-5; the match to TRBD2 covers 7 bases. The sample was peripheral blood. The TCR was taken from a man aged 45-65 years with active COVID-19. The CDR3: CASSWEGEETQYF. The DNA of the CDR3 is TGCGCCAGCAGCTGGGAGGGAGAAGAGACCCAGTACTTC.